One sample yielded the 21 T cell receptor beta chains listed below, sequenced in a study of T cell responses to AZD1222 COVID-19 vaccine. TCRdb keeps only in-frame clones here, not all; method: immunoSEQ multiplex PCR. This sample carries tens of thousands of clones, roughly 90% of them seen once, and the ten largest clones take 6.9%. Source: peripheral blood, taken 28 days after the second AZD1222 dose. These receptors were collected from an adult who received the AZD1222 COVID-19 vaccine.

This chain links TRBV19 with TRBJ1-2; TRBD1 matches at 7 bases. V gave up 6 bases and J gave up 3 bases; unmatched junction bases: 4. Germline V lookup: CDR1 LNHDA, CDR2 SQIVND (reference sequence). The CDR3 has 13 amino acids. CDR3 residues: CASRYGQDYGYTF. The CDR3 DNA follows: TGTGCCAGTAGATACGGACAGGACTATGGCTACACCTTC.

This chain connects TRBV7-2 to TRBJ1-4, with 9 bases lining up with TRBD1. Germline CDR1 SGHTA, CDR2 FQGNSA. This CDR3 has 15 amino acids. V lost 5 bases to trimming and J lost 7 bases; unmatched junction nucleotides: 8. The CDR3 protein is CASSLNRDRAEKLFF. Written as DNA, the CDR3 is TGTGCCAGCAGCCTAAACCGGGACAGGGCTGAAAAACTGTTTTTT.

The chain links TRBV3-1 (or the pseudogene TRBV3-2) to TRBJ1-1, with no clear D. V lost 0 bases, J lost 1 base, and 3 bases lay in between. The germline V gene has CDR1 LGHDT and CDR2 YNNKEL (reference sequence). The CDR3 covers 13 residues. The CDR3 bases are TGTGCCAGCAGCCAAGACAGGAACACTGAAGCTTTCTTT. Its protein product is CASSQDRNTEAFF.

The genes are TRBV29-1 and TRBJ2-7; 7 bases match TRBD1. The V gene's germline CDR1 is SQVTM and CDR2 ANQGSEA. The CDR3 length is 14 residues. V gave up 0 bases and J gave up 4 bases; unmatched junction bases: 6. The DNA of the CDR3 is TGCAGCGTTGAAGACCAAAACAGGGGATACGAGCAGTACTTC. It specifies CSVEDQNRGYEQYF.

This clone was observed once. The chain links TRBV6-2 or TRBV6-3 to TRBJ2-7, with 7 bases identical to TRBD1. Germline lookup yields CDR1 MNHEY and CDR2 SVGEGT. V was pared by 0 bases and J by 9 bases, with 14 bases of the junction left unmatched. CDR3 size: 16 residues. CDR3 bases: TGTGCCAGCAGTTACTCGCCGGGACAGACTTATTATGTGCAGTACTTC. Translation gives CASSYSPGQTYYVQYF.

The chain has TRBV19 and TRBJ1-3; no firm D call. CDR1 LNHDA and CDR2 SQIVND come from the germline V gene (reference sequence). The V end was cut by 10 bases, the J end by 2 bases, with 15 bases between. This CDR3 has 14 amino acids. This CDR3 is CATSLWGPGNTIYF. The CDR3 coding sequence is TGTGCCACCTCCTTGTGGGGTCCTGGAAACACCATATATTTT. The variable domain in full, with the rest retrieved from reference TRBV19 and TRBJ1-3, is DGGITQSPKYLFRKEGQNVTLSCEQNLNHDAMYWYRQDPGQGLRLIYYSQIVNDFQKGDIAEGYSVSREKKESFPLTVTSAQKNPTAFYLCATSLWGPGNTIYFGEGSWLTVV.

The chain has TRBV4-1 and TRBJ2-5; D remains unclear. Trimming took off 0 bases at V and 7 bases at J, with 9 bases between the two ends. The CDR3 loop spans 13 amino acids. Germline CDR1 is MGHRA and CDR2 is YSYEKL. CDR3 loop: CASSQDPSGTQYF. The CDR3 nucleotides read TGCGCCAGCAGCCAAGATCCATCTGGGACCCAGTACTTC.

The chain uses TRBV28 and TRBJ2-6; a possible D gene is TRBD2 (5 bases). CDR1 and CDR2 (germline): MDHEN, SYDVKM. Trimming stripped 8 bases from V and 1 base from J, with 15 bases between. The CDR3 is 16 residues long. The CDR3 loop reads CASARGEKSGANVLTF. In nucleotides, the CDR3 is TGTGCCAGCGCCCGGGGTGAGAAATCTGGGGCCAACGTCCTGACTTTC.

This CDR3 is CASSHAPGDTEAFF. The CDR3 DNA sequence: TGTGCCAGCAGTCACGCTCCGGGCGACACTGAAGCTTTCTTT. The chain uses TRBV6-2 or TRBV6-3 and TRBJ1-1; no definite D call. The germline V gene has CDR1 MNHEY and CDR2 SVGEGT. The CDR3 has 14 amino acids. The germline V and J ends were trimmed by 5 bases and 3 bases, with 13 bases remaining between them.

The chain employs TRBV28 and TRBJ1-5; maybe TRBD1 (5 bases). Germline values: CDR1 MDHEN, CDR2 SYDVKM. Trimming left V 2 bases short and J 7 bases short, with 15 bases between. This CDR3 is built from 15 residues. CDR3 nucleotides: TGTGCCAGCAGTTTAGGGGCTGCCAGGAGGCAGCCCCAGCATTTT. Protein: CASSLGAARRQPQHF.

The chain uses TRBV28 and TRBJ1-2; 8 positions agree with TRBD1. The CDR3 sequence is 16 residues long. Germline assignment: CDR1 MDHEN and CDR2 SYDVKM. V was clipped by 7 bases and J by 3 bases; unmatched bases: 13. As DNA, the CDR3 is TGTGCCAGCAACCCGGGTGACAGGGGCTTTTACTATGGCTACACCTTC. As protein: CASNPGDRGFYYGYTF.

V gene TRBV13 combines with J gene TRBJ2-7; 10 nucleotides match TRBD1. The ends lost 4 bases at V and 1 base at J; junction bases unmatched: 4. The CDR3 spans 15 residues. Germline lookup yields CDR1 PRHDT and CDR2 FYEKMQ (reference sequence). DNA of the CDR3: TGTGCCAGCAGCTCTCCGGGACAGGGGTCCTACGAGCAGTACTTC. It specifies CASSSPGQGSYEQYF.

The chain uses TRBV2 and TRBJ1-4; 8 positions agree with TRBD1. CDR3 length: 14 residues. Germline assignment: CDR1 SNHLY and CDR2 FYNNEI. J lost 8 bases, V lost 1 base, and 3 bases had no gene match. CDR3 sequence (DNA): TGTGCCAGCAGTGAAGGGACAGGGAAAGAAAAACTGTTTTTT. Protein: CASSEGTGKEKLFF. Drawing the rest from reference TRBV2 and TRBJ1-4, the complete variable domain is EPEVTQTPSHQVTQMGQEVILRCVPISNHLYFYWYRQILGQKVEFLVSFYNNEISEKSEIFDDQFSVERPDGSNFTLKIRSTKLEDSAMYFCASSEGTGKEKLFFGSGTQLSVL.

This chain links TRBV28 with TRBJ2-7; maybe TRBD2 (6 bases). The germline CDR1 and CDR2 sequences are MDHEN and SYDVKM. Between the trimmed V and J ends, which lost 8 bases and 7 bases, there was a span of 27 bases. The CDR3 is 16 residues long. The CDR3 nucleotides read TGTGCCAGCTTAACCAGGCAGGGAGGCGGCCAGGGAGAGCAGTACTTC. Translating gives CASLTRQGGGQGEQYF.

The chain carries TRBV4-2 and TRBJ1-3; D is possibly TRBD1 (6 bases). Trimming took 1 base from V and 4 from J, leaving 11 bases between them. Germline CDR1 LGHNA, CDR2 YNFKEQ. The CDR3 length is 15 residues. CDR3 in amino acids: CASSQGGGPGNTIYF. The CDR3 DNA is TGTGCCAGCAGCCAAGGGGGGGGGCCCGGAAACACCATATATTTT.

With regard to this clone: At one end the junction does not follow the germline gene, possibly because of a read error. This sequence joins TRBV5-1 and TRBJ1-1, with D possibly TRBD1 on 5 matching bases. Germline V CDR1 and CDR2: SGHRS, YFSETQ. This CDR3 comprises 12 residues. CDR3 in DNA: TGCGCCAGCCGCCTTTCGGGACGGATATTTTACTTT. Protein product: CASRLSGRIFYF.

The rearrangement uses TRBV11-2 and TRBJ1-2; D unresolved. Between the trimmed V and J ends, which lost 5 bases and 0 bases, there was a span of 7 bases. Per germline, CDR1 SGHAT and CDR2 FQNNGV. This CDR3 has 13 amino acids. The CDR3 loop reads CASSRRANYGYTF. The CDR3 coding sequence is TGTGCCAGCAGCCGGAGGGCTAACTATGGCTACACCTTC.

This rearrangement joins TRBV6-2 or TRBV6-3 to TRBJ1-2; 9 bases are shared with TRBD1. In germline, CDR1 is MNHEY, CDR2 SVGEGT. This CDR3 comprises 14 residues. J was trimmed by 4 bases and V by 5 bases; bases with no gene match: 5. CDR3 DNA: TGTGCCAGCAGTACCCCGACAGGGGGCTATGGCTACACCTTC. This sequence encodes CASSTPTGGYGYTF.

V is TRBV4-2 and J is TRBJ2-2; D unclear. CDR1 is LGHNA, CDR2 YNFKEQ, per germline. Trimming pared 5 bases from V and 2 bases from J, leaving 6 bases between. CDR3 length: 13 residues. In DNA, the CDR3 is TGTGCCAGCAGCACAGAAAACACCGGGGAGCTGTTTTTT. Residues: CASSTENTGELFF.

V is TRBV24-1 and J is TRBJ2-1; maybe TRBD2 (5 bases). V was clipped by 5 bases and J by 8 bases, with 12 bases between them. The CDR3 length is 13 residues. CDR1 is KGHDR, CDR2 SFDVKD, per germline. The CDR3 sequence: CATSVAEGDEQFF. In DNA form, the CDR3 reads TGTGCCACCAGTGTCGCCGAGGGAGATGAGCAGTTCTTC.

The chain combines TRBV25-1 with TRBJ1-5, with D unresolved. V dropped 4 bases and J dropped 3 bases, with 10 bases sitting between them. The CDR3 length is 14 residues. In germline, CDR1 is MGHDK, CDR2 SYGVNS. The CDR3 region has the DNA TGTGCCAGCAGTGGGACCGGACCCAATCAGCCCCAGCATTTT. This gives the protein CASSGTGPNQPQHF. Based on the CDR3 plus reference TRBV25-1 and TRBJ1-5, the full variable domain is EADIYQTPRYLVIGTGKKITLECSQTMGHDKMYWYQQDPGMELHLIHYSYGVNSTEKGDLSSESTVSRIRTEHFPLTLESARPSHTSQYLCASSGTGPNQPQHFGDGTRLSIL.